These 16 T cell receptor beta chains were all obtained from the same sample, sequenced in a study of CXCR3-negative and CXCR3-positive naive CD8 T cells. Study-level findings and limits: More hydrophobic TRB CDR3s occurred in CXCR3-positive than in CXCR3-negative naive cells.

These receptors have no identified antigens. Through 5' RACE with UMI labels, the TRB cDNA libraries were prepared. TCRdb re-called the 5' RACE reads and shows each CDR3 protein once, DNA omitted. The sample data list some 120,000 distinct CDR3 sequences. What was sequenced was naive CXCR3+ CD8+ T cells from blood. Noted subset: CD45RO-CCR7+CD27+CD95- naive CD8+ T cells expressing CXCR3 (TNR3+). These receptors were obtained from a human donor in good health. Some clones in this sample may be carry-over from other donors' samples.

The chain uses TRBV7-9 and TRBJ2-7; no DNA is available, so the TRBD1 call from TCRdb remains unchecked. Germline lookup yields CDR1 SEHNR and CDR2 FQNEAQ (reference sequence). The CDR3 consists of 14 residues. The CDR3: CASSQGGDSYEQYF.

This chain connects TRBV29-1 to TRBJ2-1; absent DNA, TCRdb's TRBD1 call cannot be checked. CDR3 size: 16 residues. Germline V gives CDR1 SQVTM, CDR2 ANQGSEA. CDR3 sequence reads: CSVEMGGPGIYNEQFF.

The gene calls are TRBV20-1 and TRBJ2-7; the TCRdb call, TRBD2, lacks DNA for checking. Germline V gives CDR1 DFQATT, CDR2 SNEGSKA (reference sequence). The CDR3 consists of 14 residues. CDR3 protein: CSARQLAGAYEQYF.

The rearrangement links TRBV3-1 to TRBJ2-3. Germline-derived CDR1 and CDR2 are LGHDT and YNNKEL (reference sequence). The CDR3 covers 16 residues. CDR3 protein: CASSQDPWGGTDTQYF.

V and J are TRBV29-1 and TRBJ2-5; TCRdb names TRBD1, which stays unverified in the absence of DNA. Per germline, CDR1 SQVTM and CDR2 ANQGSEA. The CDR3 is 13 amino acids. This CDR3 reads CSVGGVGGETQYF.

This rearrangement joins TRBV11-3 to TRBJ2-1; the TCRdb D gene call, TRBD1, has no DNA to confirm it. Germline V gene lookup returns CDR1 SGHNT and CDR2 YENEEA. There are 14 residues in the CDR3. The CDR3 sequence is CASSRTGASNEQFF.

CDR3 residues: CASKGLGETQYF. V gene TRBV12-3 or TRBV12-4 combines with J gene TRBJ2-5; TCRdb's assignment of TRBD2 cannot be checked, as there is no DNA. CDR3 length: 12 residues.

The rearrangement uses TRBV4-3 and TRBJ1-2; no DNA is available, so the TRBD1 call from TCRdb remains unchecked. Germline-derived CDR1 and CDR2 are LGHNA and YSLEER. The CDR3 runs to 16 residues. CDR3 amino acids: CASSQGPRGTSTGYTF.

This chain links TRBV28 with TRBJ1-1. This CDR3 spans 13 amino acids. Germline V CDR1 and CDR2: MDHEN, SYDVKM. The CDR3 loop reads CASSLSKVGEAFF.

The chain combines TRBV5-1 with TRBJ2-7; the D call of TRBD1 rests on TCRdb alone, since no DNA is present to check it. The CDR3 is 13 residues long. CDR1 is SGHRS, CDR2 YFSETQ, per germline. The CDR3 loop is CASSSTVGYEQYF. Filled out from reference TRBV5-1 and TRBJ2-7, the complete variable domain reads KAGVTQTPRYLIKTRGQQVTLSCSPISGHRSVSWYQQTPGQGLQFLFEYFSETQRNKGNFPGRFSGRQFSNSRSEMNVSTLELGDSALYLCASSSTVGYEQYFGPGTRLTVT.

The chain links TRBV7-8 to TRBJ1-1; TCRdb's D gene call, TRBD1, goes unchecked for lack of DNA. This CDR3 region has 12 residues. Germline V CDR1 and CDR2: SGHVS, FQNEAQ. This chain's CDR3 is CASSLTGLEAFF.

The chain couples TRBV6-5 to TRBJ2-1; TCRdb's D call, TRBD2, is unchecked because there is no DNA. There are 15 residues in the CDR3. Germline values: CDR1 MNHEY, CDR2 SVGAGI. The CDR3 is CASSFSGGAIGEQFF.

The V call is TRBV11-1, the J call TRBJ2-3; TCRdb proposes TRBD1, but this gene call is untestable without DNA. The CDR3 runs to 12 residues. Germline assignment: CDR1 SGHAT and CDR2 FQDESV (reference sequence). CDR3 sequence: CASSRPAGMQYF.

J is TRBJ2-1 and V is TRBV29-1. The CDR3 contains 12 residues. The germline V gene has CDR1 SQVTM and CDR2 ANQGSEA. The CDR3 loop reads CSVEFGYNEQFF.

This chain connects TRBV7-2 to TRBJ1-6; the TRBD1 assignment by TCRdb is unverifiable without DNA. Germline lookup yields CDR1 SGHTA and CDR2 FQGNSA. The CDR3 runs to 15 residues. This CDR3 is CASSLNPGTGSPLHF.

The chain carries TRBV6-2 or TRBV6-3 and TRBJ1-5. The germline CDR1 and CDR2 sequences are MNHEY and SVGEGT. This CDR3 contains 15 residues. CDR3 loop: CASSTSSLAVQPQHF.